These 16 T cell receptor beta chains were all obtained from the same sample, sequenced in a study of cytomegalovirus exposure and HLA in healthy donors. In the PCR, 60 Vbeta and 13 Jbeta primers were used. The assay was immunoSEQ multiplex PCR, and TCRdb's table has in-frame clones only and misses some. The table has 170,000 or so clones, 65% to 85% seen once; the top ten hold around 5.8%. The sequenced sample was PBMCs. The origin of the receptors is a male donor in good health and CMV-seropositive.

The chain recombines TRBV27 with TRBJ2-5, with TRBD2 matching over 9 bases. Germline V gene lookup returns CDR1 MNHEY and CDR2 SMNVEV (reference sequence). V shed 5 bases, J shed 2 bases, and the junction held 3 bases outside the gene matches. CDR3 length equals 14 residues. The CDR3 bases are TGTGCCAGCAGTCGACTAGCGGTACAAGAGACCCAGTACTTC. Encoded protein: CASSRLAVQETQYF.

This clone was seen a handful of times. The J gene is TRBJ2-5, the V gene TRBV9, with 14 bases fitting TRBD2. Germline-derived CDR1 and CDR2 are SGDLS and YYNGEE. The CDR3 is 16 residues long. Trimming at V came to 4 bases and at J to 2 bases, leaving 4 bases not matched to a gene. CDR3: CASSLGLAGGQETQYF. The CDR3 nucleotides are TGTGCCAGCAGCCTCGGACTAGCGGGAGGTCAAGAGACCCAGTACTTC. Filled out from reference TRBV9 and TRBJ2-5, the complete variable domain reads DSGVTQTPKHLITATGQRVTLRCSPRSGDLSVYWYQQSLDQGLQFLIQYYNGEERAKGNILERFSAQQFPDLHSELNLSSLELGDSALYFCASSLGLAGGQETQYFGPGTRLLVL.

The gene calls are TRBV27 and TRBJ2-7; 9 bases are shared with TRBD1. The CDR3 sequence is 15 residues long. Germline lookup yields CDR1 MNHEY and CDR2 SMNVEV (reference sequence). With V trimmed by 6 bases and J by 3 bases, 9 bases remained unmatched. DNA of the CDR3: TGTGCCAGCAGCTCTCCGGGACAGGGCAGCTACGAGCAGTACTTC. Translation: CASSSPGQGSYEQYF.

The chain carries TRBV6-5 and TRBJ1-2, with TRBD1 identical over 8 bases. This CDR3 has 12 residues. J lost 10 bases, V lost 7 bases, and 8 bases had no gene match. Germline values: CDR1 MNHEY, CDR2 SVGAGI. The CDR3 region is CASTQDRAAYTF. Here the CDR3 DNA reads TGTGCCAGCACCCAGGACAGGGCTGCCTACACCTTC.

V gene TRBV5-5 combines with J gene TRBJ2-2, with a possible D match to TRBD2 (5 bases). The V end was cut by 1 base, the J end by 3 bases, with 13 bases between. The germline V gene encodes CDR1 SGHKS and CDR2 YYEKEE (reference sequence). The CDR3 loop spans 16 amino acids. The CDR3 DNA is TGTGCCAGCAGCTTGCCCGAGGGTTTGGACACCGGGGAGCTGTTTTTT. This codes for CASSLPEGLDTGELFF.

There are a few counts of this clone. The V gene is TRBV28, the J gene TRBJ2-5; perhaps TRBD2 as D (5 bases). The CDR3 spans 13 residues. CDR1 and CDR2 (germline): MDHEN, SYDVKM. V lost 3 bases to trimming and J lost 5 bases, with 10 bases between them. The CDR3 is CASSFEGKETQYF. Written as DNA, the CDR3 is TGTGCCAGCAGTTTCGAGGGAAAGGAGACCCAGTACTTC. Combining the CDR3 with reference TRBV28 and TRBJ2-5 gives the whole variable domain DVKVTQSSRYLVKRTGEKVFLECVQDMDHENMFWYRQDPGLGLRLIYFSYDVKMKEKGDIPEGYSVSREKKERFSLILESASTNQTSMYLCASSFEGKETQYFGPGTRLLVL.

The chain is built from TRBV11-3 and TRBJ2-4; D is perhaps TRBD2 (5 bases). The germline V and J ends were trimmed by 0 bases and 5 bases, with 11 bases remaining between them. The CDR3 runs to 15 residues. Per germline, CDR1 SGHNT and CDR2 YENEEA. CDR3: CASSLEVDYENIQYF. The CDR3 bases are TGTGCCAGCAGCTTAGAGGTTGACTATGAAAACATTCAGTACTTC.

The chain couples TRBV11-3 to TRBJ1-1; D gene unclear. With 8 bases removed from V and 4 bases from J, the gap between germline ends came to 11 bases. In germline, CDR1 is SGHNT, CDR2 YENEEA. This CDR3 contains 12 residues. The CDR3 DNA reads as TGTGCCAGCCGGATGGAGGGCACTGAAGCTTTCTTT. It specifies CASRMEGTEAFF. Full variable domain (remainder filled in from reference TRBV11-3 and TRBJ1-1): EAGVVQSPRYKIIEKKQPVAFWCNPISGHNTLYWYLQNLGQGPELLIRYENEEAVDDSQLPKDRFSAERLKGVDSTLKIQPAELGDSAVYLCASRMEGTEAFFGQGTRLTVV.

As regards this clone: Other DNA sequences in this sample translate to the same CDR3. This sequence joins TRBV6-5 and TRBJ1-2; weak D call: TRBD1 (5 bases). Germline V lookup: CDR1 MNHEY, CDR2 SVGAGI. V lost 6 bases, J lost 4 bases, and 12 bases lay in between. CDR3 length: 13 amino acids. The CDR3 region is CASSRDSSYGYTF. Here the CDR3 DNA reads TGTGCCAGCAGCCGCGACAGCTCCTATGGCTACACCTTC.

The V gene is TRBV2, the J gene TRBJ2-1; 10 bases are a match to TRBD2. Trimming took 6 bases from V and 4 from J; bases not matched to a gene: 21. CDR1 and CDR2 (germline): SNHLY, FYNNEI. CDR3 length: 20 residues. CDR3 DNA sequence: TGTGCCAGCAGCGAGAGAGGGGGGGCACTAGCGGGAACCCCTTACAATGAGCAGTTCTTC. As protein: CASSERGGALAGTPYNEQFF.

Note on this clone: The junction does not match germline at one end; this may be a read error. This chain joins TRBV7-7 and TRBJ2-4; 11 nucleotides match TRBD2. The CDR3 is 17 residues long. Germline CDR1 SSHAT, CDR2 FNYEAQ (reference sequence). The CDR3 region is CASSLGTSGTSPSIQYF. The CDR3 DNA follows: TGTGCTAGCAGCTTGGGGACTAGCGGCACTAGCCCGAGCATTCAGTACTTC.

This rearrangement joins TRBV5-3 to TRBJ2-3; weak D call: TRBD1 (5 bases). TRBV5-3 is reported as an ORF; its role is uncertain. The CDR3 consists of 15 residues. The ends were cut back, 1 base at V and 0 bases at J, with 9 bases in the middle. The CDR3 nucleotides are TGTGCCAGAAGCTTGAATACAGGAAGCACAGATACGCAGTATTTT. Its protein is CARSLNTGSTDTQYF.

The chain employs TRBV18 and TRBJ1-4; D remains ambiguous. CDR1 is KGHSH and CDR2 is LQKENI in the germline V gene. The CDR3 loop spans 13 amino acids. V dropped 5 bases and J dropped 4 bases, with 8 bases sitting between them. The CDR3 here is CASSTALNEKLFF. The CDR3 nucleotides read TGTGCCAGCTCAACAGCTCTTAATGAAAAACTGTTTTTT.

CDR3 residues: CASSSGVGGLTVYQETQYF. Here the CDR3 DNA reads TGTGCCAGCAGTTCGGGGGTTGGGGGTCTTACCGTCTACCAAGAGACCCAGTACTTC. This chain connects TRBV28 to TRBJ2-5; D might be TRBD2 (6 bases). The germline V and J ends were trimmed by 4 bases and 0 bases, with 24 bases remaining between them. Germline CDR1 is MDHEN and CDR2 is SYDVKM. The CDR3 covers 19 residues.

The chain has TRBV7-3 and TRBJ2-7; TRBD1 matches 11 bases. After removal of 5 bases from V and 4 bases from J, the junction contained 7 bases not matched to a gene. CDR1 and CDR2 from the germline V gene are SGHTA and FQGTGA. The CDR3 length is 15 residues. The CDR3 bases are TGTGCCAGCAGCGTTACCGGGACAGGGGGGTACGAGCAGTACTTC. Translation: CASSVTGTGGYEQYF.

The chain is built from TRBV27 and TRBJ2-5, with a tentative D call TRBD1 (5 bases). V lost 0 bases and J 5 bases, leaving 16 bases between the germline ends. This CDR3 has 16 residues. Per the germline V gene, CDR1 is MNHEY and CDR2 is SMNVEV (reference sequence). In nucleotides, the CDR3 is TGTGCCAGCAGTTTATCCTCCACGGCGACAGAGGAGACCCAGTACTTC. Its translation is CASSLSSTATEETQYF.